Listed below are T cell receptor beta chains from one sample, sequenced in a study of shared clonotypes between healthy human individuals. Sequencing used immunoSEQ multiplex PCR; TCRdb keeps in-frame clones, though not all of them. The sample contains more than 2,000,000 clones, more than 80% of which appear only once. Sequenced sample: naive CD4+ T cells from PBMCs. All receptors derive from a young man in good health. Some clones in this sample may be carry-over from other donors' samples. The CDR3 runs from the conserved cysteine through the conserved F or W. The D gene is left open where the match is weak. Rows may omit the clone size; those that give it use once, few, many or a size class.

D gene	J gene	clone size	V gene	CDR3 length	CDR3 DNA	CDR3 protein
.	TRBJ2-3	.	TRBV5-1	14	TGCGCCAGCAGCTTGGAGGGGTCGGGAGATACGCAGTATTTT	CASSLEGSGDTQYF
TRBD2	TRBJ2-7	.	TRBV6-5	14	TGTGCCAGCAGTTCCCGGGGGGGCTCCTACGAGCAGTACTTC	CASSSRGGSYEQYF
.	TRBJ1-3	.	TRBV7-8	16	TGTGCCAGCAGCTTATATCAAGGGGTCACTGGAAACACCATATATTTT	CASSLYQGVTGNTIYF
.	TRBJ2-2	once	TRBV7-3	14	TGTGCCAGCAGCTTACAGGCAGGGTCCGGGGAGCTGTTTTTT	CASSLQAGSGELFF
TRBD1	TRBJ2-5	.	TRBV2	14	TGTGCCAGCAGTAGACAGGGCGGAGTGGAGACCCAGTACTTC	CASSRQGGVETQYF
.	TRBJ2-2	once	TRBV19	14	TGTGCCAGTAGCTCTGGGTGGGGCACCGGGGAGCTGTTTTTT	CASSSGWGTGELFF
.	TRBJ2-2	.	TRBV28	12	TGTGCCAGCACCCTTCACCCCGGGGAGCTGTTTTTT	CASTLHPGELFF
TRBD1	TRBJ2-3	.	TRBV5-1	15	TGCGCCAGCAGTCAAACAGGGGAAAACACAGATACGCAGTATTTT	CASSQTGENTDTQYF
.	TRBJ2-3	.	TRBV18	15	TGTGCCAGCTCACCAACATCGTACAGCACAGATACGCAGTATTTT	CASSPTSYSTDTQYF
.	TRBJ1-4	.	TRBV28	15	TGTGCCAGCAGTTTGTTCAGTATTCCTAATGAAAAACTGTTTTTT	CASSLFSIPNEKLFF
.	TRBJ1-6	.	TRBV6-5	14	TGTGCCAGCAGTTACGGGCTAGATGGGTCACCCCTCCACTTT	CASSYGLDGSPLHF
.	TRBJ2-2	.	TRBV5-1	14	TGCGCCAGCAGCTTGAGTGTGAAGGCCGGGGAGCTGTTTTTT	CASSLSVKAGELFF
.	TRBJ1-1	.	TRBV2	13	TGTGCCAGCAGTGAAGCGAGGGAGGCACGAGCTTTCTTT	CASSEAREARAFF
.	TRBJ1-1	.	TRBV15	14	TGTGCCACCAGCGTACGGGACGCTTCCACTGAAGCTTTCTTT	CATSVRDASTEAFF
TRBD1	TRBJ1-2	.	TRBV6-1	13	TGTGCCAGCAGAGGACAGGATCTATTTGGCTACACCTTC	CASRGQDLFGYTF
.	TRBJ2-3	.	TRBV6-5	14	TGTGCCAGCAGTTACTCTGAAGCGGTAGATACGCAGTATTTT	CASSYSEAVDTQYF
.	TRBJ1-2	.	TRBV7-2	14	TGTGCCAGCAGCTTAGTAAGCCGCAACTATGGCTACACCTTC	CASSLVSRNYGYTF